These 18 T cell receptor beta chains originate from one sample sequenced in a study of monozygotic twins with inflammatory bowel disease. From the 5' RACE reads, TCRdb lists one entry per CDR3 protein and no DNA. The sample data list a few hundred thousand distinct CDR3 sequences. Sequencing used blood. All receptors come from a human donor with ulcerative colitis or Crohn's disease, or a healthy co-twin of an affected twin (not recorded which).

The chain's CDR3 is CASRTRLYEQYF. The rearrangement uses TRBV28 and TRBJ2-7; TCRdb's D call of TRBD2 is untestable without DNA. Germline assignment: CDR1 MDHEN and CDR2 SYDVKM. This CDR3 contains 12 residues.

CDR3: CASSLGRGHQPQHF. The V and J genes are TRBV7-8 and TRBJ1-5; TCRdb indicates TRBD1, and absent DNA this call remains unverified. Germline V gene lookup returns CDR1 SGHVS and CDR2 FQNEAQ. The CDR3 extends over 14 amino acids.

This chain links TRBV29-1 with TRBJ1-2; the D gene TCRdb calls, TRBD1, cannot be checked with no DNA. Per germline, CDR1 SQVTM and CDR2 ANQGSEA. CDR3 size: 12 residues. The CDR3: CSGLQGSYGYTF.

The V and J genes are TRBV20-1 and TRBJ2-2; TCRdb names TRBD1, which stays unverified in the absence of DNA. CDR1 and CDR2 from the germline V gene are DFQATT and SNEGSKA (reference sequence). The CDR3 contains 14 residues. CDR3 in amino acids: CSAAGTGATGELFF.

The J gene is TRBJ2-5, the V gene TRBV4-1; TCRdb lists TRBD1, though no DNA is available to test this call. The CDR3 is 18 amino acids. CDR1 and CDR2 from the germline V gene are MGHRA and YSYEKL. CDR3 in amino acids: CASSSGSSPGYEGETQYF.

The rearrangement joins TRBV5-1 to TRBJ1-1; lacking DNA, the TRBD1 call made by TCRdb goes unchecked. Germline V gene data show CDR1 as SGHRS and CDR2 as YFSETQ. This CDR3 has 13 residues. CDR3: CASSGHRGSEAFF.

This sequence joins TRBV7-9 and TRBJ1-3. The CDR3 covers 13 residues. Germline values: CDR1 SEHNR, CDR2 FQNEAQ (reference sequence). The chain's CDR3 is CASSLLSGNTIYF.

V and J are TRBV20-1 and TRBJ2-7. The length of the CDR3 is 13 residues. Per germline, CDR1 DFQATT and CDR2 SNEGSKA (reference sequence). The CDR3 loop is CSARGLPSYEQYF.

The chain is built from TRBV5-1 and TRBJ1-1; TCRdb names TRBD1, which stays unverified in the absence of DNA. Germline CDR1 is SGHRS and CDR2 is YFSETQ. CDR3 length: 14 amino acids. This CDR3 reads CASSLWTGMAEAFF.

The CDR3 loop is CASSKQGALGYTF. This sequence joins TRBV6-6 and TRBJ1-2; TCRdb outputs TRBD1, but without DNA this stays unchecked. Germline V gene sequence: CDR1 MNHNY, CDR2 SVGAGI (reference sequence). The CDR3 runs 13 residues.

This CDR3 is CASSPGAANTGELFF. The rearrangement links TRBV9 to TRBJ2-2; the TCRdb D gene call, TRBD1, has no DNA to confirm it. Germline CDR1 reads SGDLS; CDR2 reads YYNGEE. This CDR3 has 15 amino acids.

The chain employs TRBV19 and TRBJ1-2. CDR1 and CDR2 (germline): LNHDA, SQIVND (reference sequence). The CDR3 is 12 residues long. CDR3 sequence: CASKQAQLGYTF.

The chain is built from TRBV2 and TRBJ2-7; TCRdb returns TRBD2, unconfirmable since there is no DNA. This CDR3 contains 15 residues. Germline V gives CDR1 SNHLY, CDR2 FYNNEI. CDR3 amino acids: CASSEPGTSGYEQYF.

CDR3 loop: CASSIEGRAGPYNEQFF. The rearrangement joins TRBV19 to TRBJ2-1; TCRdb's D call, TRBD2, is unchecked because there is no DNA. CDR1 is LNHDA, CDR2 SQIVND, per germline (reference sequence). The CDR3 totals 17 residues. Combining the CDR3 with reference TRBV19 and TRBJ2-1 gives the whole variable domain DGGITQSPKYLFRKEGQNVTLSCEQNLNHDAMYWYRQDPGQGLRLIYYSQIVNDFQKGDIAEGYSVSREKKESFPLTVTSAQKNPTAFYLCASSIEGRAGPYNEQFFGPGTRLTVL.

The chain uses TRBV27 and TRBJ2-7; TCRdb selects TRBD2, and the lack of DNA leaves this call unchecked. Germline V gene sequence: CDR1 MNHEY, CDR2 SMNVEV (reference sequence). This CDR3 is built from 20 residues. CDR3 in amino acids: CASSFRSSGRQGGVPGEQYF.

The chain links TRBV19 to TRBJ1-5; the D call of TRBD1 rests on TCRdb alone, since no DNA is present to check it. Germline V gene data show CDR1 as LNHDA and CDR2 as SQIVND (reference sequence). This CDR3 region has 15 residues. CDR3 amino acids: CASSAQGGGNQPQHF.

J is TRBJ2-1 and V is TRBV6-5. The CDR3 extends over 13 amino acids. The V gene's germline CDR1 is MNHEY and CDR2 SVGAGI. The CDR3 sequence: CASRRGSYNEQFF.

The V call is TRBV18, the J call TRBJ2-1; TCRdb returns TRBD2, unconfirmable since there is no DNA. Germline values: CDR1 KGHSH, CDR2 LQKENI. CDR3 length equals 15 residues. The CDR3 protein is CASSPLSTTLGEQFF.